These T cell receptor beta chains were read from a single sample in a study of PD-L1 blockade in urothelial cancer. The method was immunoSEQ multiplex PCR; TCRdb's version includes in-frame clones alone and lacks a portion of them. The sample lists about 80,000 clones; roughly 90% were seen once. Sequences were derived from PBMCs, sampled around atezolizumab (anti-PD-L1) treatment. The receptors here all came from a woman aged 70-85 years with urothelial cancer. The CDR3 runs from the conserved cysteine through the conserved F or W. The D gene is left open where the match is weak. The size entry is marked missing in some rows and otherwise reads once, few, many or a size class.

abundance: -
len: 13
d_gene: -
j_gene: TRBJ2-1
v_gene: TRBV27
CDR3aa: CASSLGAFYEQFF
CDR3nt: TGTGCCAGCAGTTTAGGGGCGTTCTATGAGCAGTTCTTC

abundance: -
len: 17
d_gene: -
j_gene: TRBJ2-3
v_gene: TRBV28
CDR3aa: CASSSPLLPVSTDTQYF
CDR3nt: TGTGCCAGCAGTTCCCCCCTGCTACCGGTCAGCACAGATACGCAGTATTTT

abundance: -
len: 14
d_gene: TRBD2
j_gene: TRBJ2-5
v_gene: TRBV9
CDR3aa: CASSAGTSGGTQYF
CDR3nt: TGTGCCAGCAGCGCCGGGACTAGCGGAGGGACCCAGTACTTC

abundance: -
len: 16
d_gene: TRBD1
j_gene: TRBJ2-6
v_gene: TRBV7-6
CDR3aa: CASSFPDRAGANVLTF
CDR3nt: TGTGCCAGCAGCTTCCCGGACAGGGCTGGGGCCAACGTCCTGACTTTC

abundance: -
len: 15
d_gene: -
j_gene: TRBJ2-2
v_gene: TRBV5-1
CDR3aa: CASSLDGSNTGELFF
CDR3nt: TGCGCCAGCAGCTTGGACGGGTCCAACACCGGGGAGCTGTTTTTT

abundance: -
len: 15
d_gene: TRBD1
j_gene: TRBJ2-7
v_gene: TRBV6-1
CDR3aa: CASSTGQGTPRGQYF
CDR3nt: TGTGCCAGCAGTACGGGACAGGGGACCCCTCGCGGGCAGTACTTC

abundance: -
len: 16
d_gene: TRBD1
j_gene: TRBJ1-1
v_gene: TRBV12-5
CDR3aa: CASGLVRDRGPTEAFF
CDR3nt: TGTGCTAGTGGTTTGGTCCGGGACAGGGGACCCACTGAAGCTTTCTTT

abundance: -
len: 14
d_gene: TRBD1
j_gene: TRBJ2-7
v_gene: TRBV18
CDR3aa: CASSPDRAPYEQYF
CDR3nt: TGTGCCAGCTCACCAGACAGGGCACCCTACGAGCAGTACTTC

abundance: -
len: 14
d_gene: TRBD1
j_gene: TRBJ1-1
v_gene: TRBV10-3
CDR3aa: CAISYRQGGTEAFF
CDR3nt: TGTGCCATCAGTTATAGACAGGGTGGGACTGAAGCTTTCTTT

abundance: -
len: 16
d_gene: TRBD1
j_gene: TRBJ2-2
v_gene: TRBV7-3
CDR3aa: CASSLPGQGATGELFF
CDR3nt: TGTGCCAGCAGCTTACCAGGACAGGGGGCGACCGGGGAGCTGTTTTTT

abundance: -
len: 14
d_gene: -
j_gene: TRBJ2-1
v_gene: TRBV7-8
CDR3aa: CASSLGQVGDEQFF
CDR3nt: TGTGCCAGCAGCTTAGGACAGGTGGGTGATGAGCAGTTCTTC

abundance: -
len: 13
d_gene: -
j_gene: TRBJ1-2
v_gene: TRBV19
CDR3aa: CASSQGWVYGYTF
CDR3nt: TGTGCCAGTAGTCAGGGCTGGGTCTATGGCTACACCTTC

abundance: -
len: 19
d_gene: TRBD2
j_gene: TRBJ2-7
v_gene: TRBV2
CDR3aa: CASSEALRLRLAGRYEQYF
CDR3nt: TGTGCCAGCAGTGAAGCGCTTCGGTTGAGACTAGCGGGGCGGTACGAGCAGTACTTC

abundance: -
len: 15
d_gene: TRBD1
j_gene: TRBJ1-1
v_gene: TRBV7-9
CDR3aa: CASSSYNRGGTEAFF
CDR3nt: TGTGCCAGCAGCTCATACAACAGGGGTGGCACTGAAGCTTTCTTT

abundance: -
len: 13
d_gene: -
j_gene: TRBJ2-5
v_gene: TRBV15
CDR3aa: CATTQGWDKTQYF
CDR3nt: TGTGCCACCACCCAGGGTTGGGATAAGACCCAGTACTTC

abundance: once
len: 15
d_gene: -
j_gene: TRBJ2-1
v_gene: TRBV15
CDR3aa: CATSTPGRGENEQFF
CDR3nt: TGTGCCACCAGCACCCCAGGCAGGGGCGAGAATGAGCAGTTCTTC

abundance: -
len: 16
d_gene: TRBD1
j_gene: TRBJ1-1
v_gene: TRBV19
CDR3aa: CASSPGQARMNTEAFF
CDR3nt: TGTGCCAGTAGCCCTGGACAGGCCAGAATGAACACTGAAGCTTTCTTT

abundance: -
len: 13
d_gene: -
j_gene: TRBJ1-1
v_gene: TRBV7-9
CDR3aa: CASSPSGNTEAFF
CDR3nt: TGTGCCAGCAGCCCCTCCGGGAACACTGAAGCTTTCTTT

abundance: -
len: 13
d_gene: -
j_gene: TRBJ2-1
v_gene: TRBV4-2
CDR3aa: CASSQTGLNEQFF
CDR3nt: TGTGCCAGCAGCCAGACCGGGTTGAATGAGCAGTTCTTC

abundance: -
len: 18
d_gene: -
j_gene: TRBJ2-7
v_gene: TRBV23-1
CDR3aa: CASSQCSARQVIFHEQYF
CDR3nt: TGCGCCAGCAGCCAATGTTCGGCCAGGCAAGTGATTTTCCACGAGCAGTACTTC

abundance: -
len: 15
d_gene: -
j_gene: TRBJ1-3
v_gene: TRBV7-9
CDR3aa: CASSLSGISGNTIYF
CDR3nt: TGTGCCAGCAGCTTATCAGGGATCTCTGGAAACACCATATATTTT

abundance: -
len: 15
d_gene: TRBD1
j_gene: TRBJ2-5
v_gene: TRBV7-8
CDR3aa: CASSLTGGFQETQYF
CDR3nt: TGTGCCAGCAGCTTGACAGGGGGCTTTCAAGAGACCCAGTACTTC

abundance: -
len: 15
d_gene: TRBD1
j_gene: TRBJ2-3
v_gene: TRBV6-5
CDR3aa: CASSPRDRGLDTQYF
CDR3nt: TGTGCCAGCAGTCCCCGGGACAGGGGGTTAGATACGCAGTATTTT

abundance: -
len: 17
d_gene: TRBD2
j_gene: TRBJ2-7
v_gene: TRBV5-4
CDR3aa: CASSPRTSGRGNYEQYF
CDR3nt: TGTGCCAGCAGCCCGAGGACTAGCGGGAGGGGGAACTACGAGCAGTACTTC

abundance: -
len: 16
d_gene: TRBD2
j_gene: TRBJ2-1
v_gene: TRBV12-5
CDR3aa: CASGLGGLAGDNEQFF
CDR3nt: TGTGCTAGTGGTTTGGGGGGACTAGCGGGAGACAATGAGCAGTTCTTC

abundance: -
len: 11
d_gene: TRBD1
j_gene: TRBJ1-2
v_gene: TRBV20-1
CDR3aa: CSGPDRDGYTF
CDR3nt: TGCAGTGGTCCAGACAGGGATGGCTACACCTTC

abundance: -
len: 17
d_gene: TRBD2
j_gene: TRBJ2-1
v_gene: TRBV6-4
CDR3aa: CASSDTFLADRYNEQFF
CDR3nt: TGTGCCAGCAGTGACACTTTCCTAGCGGACCGCTACAATGAGCAGTTCTTC

abundance: -
len: 14
d_gene: TRBD1
j_gene: TRBJ2-1
v_gene: TRBV2
CDR3aa: CASSEEVTGDGQFF
CDR3nt: TGTGCCAGCAGTGAAGAAGTCACAGGGGACGGGCAGTTCTTC